This T cell receptor beta chain was captured in a study of regulatory T cells in long-lasting Graves disease. Study context: Patients with persistent Graves' disease had over 5 years of antithyroid drugs and persistent TSH receptor antibodies.

Time point described: persistent/refractory GD, antithyroid drugs over 5 years with positive TRAb. There was RNA extracted from PBMCs, and the TCR library was made from it. From an endocrinology department in Xi'an, China, came the patients. Turning to this clonotype: Its cognate antigen is unknown.

Investigators prepared the TCR beta libraries by applying iRepertoire HTBI primers and Arm-PCR of CDR3 regions. One entry per CDR3 protein, called by TCRdb with MiXCR from the multiplex PCR reads. The data contain fewer than 450,000 distinct CDR3 sequences, around a quarter of them singletons. Study-level findings and limits: Persistent disease was characterized by preferential usage of TRBV28, TRBJ1-2 and TRBJ2-5.

The V end was cut by 1 base, the J end by 8 bases, with 17 bases between. The CDR3 runs to 15 residues. Germline loops: CDR1 LGHNA, CDR2 YNFKEQ. The source material was peripheral blood mononuclear cells (PBMCs), sampled when the disease was refractory, from a patient treated with antithyroid drugs. The source of this sequence is a female donor with Graves disease. The genes are TRBV4-2 and TRBJ1-2; D is undetermined. CDR3 sequence (DNA): TGTGCCAGCAGCCAAGTGATTGGAGGGTCGACGGGCTACACCTTC. It yields the protein CASSQVIGGSTGYTF.